This is a list of T cell receptor beta chains from one sample in a study of blood T cell repertoires in COVID-19. Sequencing used immunoSEQ multiplex PCR; TCRdb keeps in-frame clones, though not all of them. Among 250,000 to 300,000 clones listed, roughly 88% were seen once. Material for sequencing was PBMCs or T cells enriched from blood (not recorded which). The receptors shown here come from a woman between 45 and 60 years old who had recovered from COVID-19. Each CDR3 is given with its conserved first and last residue. A D gene is named only where the DNA matches it firmly. Some rows have no size entry. The others give once, few or many, or a class for an expanded clone.

V gene: TRBV27
J gene: TRBJ1-1
D gene: .
clone size: .
CDR3 DNA: TGTGCCAGCAGTTTGAATGGTGTCCTTCGGACTGAAGCTTTCTTT
CDR3 protein: CASSLNGVLRTEAFF

V gene: TRBV19
J gene: TRBJ2-5
D gene: .
clone size: .
CDR3 DNA: TGTGCGGAGGAAGGTCGAGGGACCCAGTACTTC
CDR3 protein: CAEEGRGTQYF

V gene: TRBV2
J gene: TRBJ2-7
D gene: .
clone size: few
CDR3 DNA: TGTGCCAGCAGTGCTCTCGGCGGCGAGCAGTACTTC
CDR3 protein: CASSALGGEQYF

V gene: TRBV19
J gene: TRBJ2-7
D gene: TRBD2
clone size: .
CDR3 DNA: TGTGCCAGTAGTACGACTAGCGGGGCCTACGAGCAGTACTTC
CDR3 protein: CASSTTSGAYEQYF

V gene: TRBV27
J gene: TRBJ2-7
D gene: TRBD2
clone size: .
CDR3 DNA: TGTGCCAGCAGTTTATCGGGAGGGGCTAGCGGAGTTTCCTACGAGCAGTACTTC
CDR3 protein: CASSLSGGASGVSYEQYF

V gene: TRBV10-3
J gene: TRBJ2-2
D gene: .
clone size: .
CDR3 DNA: TGTGCCTCCCGCTTGGGGGGCACCGGGGAGCTGTTTTTT
CDR3 protein: CASRLGGTGELFF

V gene: TRBV2
J gene: TRBJ2-7
D gene: .
clone size: .
CDR3 DNA: TGTGCCAGCAGTGCTCCGGGACACCTTACCTCCTACGAGCAGTACTTC
CDR3 protein: CASSAPGHLTSYEQYF

V gene: TRBV5-1
J gene: TRBJ1-5
D gene: TRBD1
clone size: .
CDR3 DNA: TGCGCCAGCAGCCTAGGTACAGGGGGCAATCAGCCCCAGCATTTT
CDR3 protein: CASSLGTGGNQPQHF

V gene: TRBV2
J gene: TRBJ1-2
D gene: .
clone size: .
CDR3 DNA: TGTGCCAGCAGTTCCCAGTATGGCTACACCTTC
CDR3 protein: CASSSQYGYTF

V gene: TRBV6-6
J gene: TRBJ1-5
D gene: TRBD1
clone size: .
CDR3 DNA: TGTGCCAGCAGTCCCGGGACAGGGGTAGTTTTGGGCAATCAGCCCCAGCATTTT
CDR3 protein: CASSPGTGVVLGNQPQHF

V gene: TRBV6-2/TRBV6-3
J gene: TRBJ1-2
D gene: TRBD1
clone size: .
CDR3 DNA: TGTGCCAGCAGTTACCTACAGGGGAACTATGGCTACACCTTC
CDR3 protein: CASSYLQGNYGYTF

V gene: TRBV2
J gene: TRBJ2-3
D gene: TRBD2
clone size: once
CDR3 DNA: TGTGCCAGCAGTTATATAGCGGGGAGCACAGATACGCAGTATTTT
CDR3 protein: CASSYIAGSTDTQYF

V gene: TRBV6-2/TRBV6-3
J gene: TRBJ1-1
D gene: .
clone size: .
CDR3 DNA: TGTGCCAGCAGTTACGTCCTAGAAGCTTTCTTT
CDR3 protein: CASSYVLEAFF

V gene: TRBV12-5
J gene: TRBJ1-2
D gene: .
clone size: .
CDR3 DNA: TGTGCTAGTGGTTTGCCCGGGGGCTATGGCTACACCTTC
CDR3 protein: CASGLPGGYGYTF

V gene: TRBV28
J gene: TRBJ1-6
D gene: TRBD1
clone size: .
CDR3 DNA: TGTGCCAGCAGCTTATGGGTACAGGGGGCGGCAAACTCACCCCTCCACTTT
CDR3 protein: CASSLWVQGAANSPLHF

V gene: TRBV13
J gene: TRBJ2-1
D gene: .
clone size: .
CDR3 DNA: TGTGCCAGCAGCCCCAGGGGAGACAATGAGCAGTTCTTC
CDR3 protein: CASSPRGDNEQFF

V gene: TRBV28
J gene: TRBJ1-1
D gene: TRBD1
clone size: .
CDR3 DNA: TGTGCCAGCAGTTTATGGGGCCAGGGGGTTACTGAAGCTTTCTTT
CDR3 protein: CASSLWGQGVTEAFF

V gene: TRBV4-1
J gene: TRBJ2-3
D gene: TRBD2
clone size: .
CDR3 DNA: TGCGCCAGCAGCCCGCTCGGGGTAGCGGGAGGGCTAGCAGATACGCAGTATTTT
CDR3 protein: CASSPLGVAGGLADTQYF

V gene: TRBV29-1
J gene: TRBJ1-4
D gene: TRBD1
clone size: once
CDR3 DNA: TGCAGCGTCGGACAGGGATACACTAATGAAAAACTGTTTTTT
CDR3 protein: CSVGQGYTNEKLFF

V gene: TRBV28
J gene: TRBJ2-7
D gene: .
clone size: .
CDR3 DNA: TGTGCCAGCAGTTTATCGAGGGAGCAGTACTTC
CDR3 protein: CASSLSREQYF

V gene: TRBV21-1
J gene: TRBJ1-5
D gene: .
clone size: .
CDR3 DNA: TGTGCCAGCAGCAAACAGGGGGCGCGGATCAATCAGCCCCAGCATTTT
CDR3 protein: CASSKQGARINQPQHF

V gene: TRBV11-2
J gene: TRBJ2-3
D gene: TRBD2
clone size: .
CDR3 DNA: TGTGCCAGCAGCTCACCGGGAGGGCCTGGAGATACGCAGTATTTT
CDR3 protein: CASSSPGGPGDTQYF

V gene: TRBV19
J gene: TRBJ2-2
D gene: TRBD1
clone size: .
CDR3 DNA: TGTGCCAGCCTAGGGACAGGGGGCACCGGGGAGCTGTTTTTT
CDR3 protein: CASLGTGGTGELFF

V gene: TRBV6-6
J gene: TRBJ2-5
D gene: TRBD1
clone size: .
CDR3 DNA: TGTGCCAGCGCCCAGGGGGTGGTCGAGACCCAGTACTTC
CDR3 protein: CASAQGVVETQYF

V gene: TRBV9
J gene: TRBJ1-3
D gene: .
clone size: .
CDR3 DNA: TGTGCCAGCAGCGCCAGGGTTTTCTCTGGAAACACCATATATTTT
CDR3 protein: CASSARVFSGNTIYF

V gene: TRBV7-3
J gene: TRBJ2-5
D gene: .
clone size: .
CDR3 DNA: TGTGCCAGCAGCCAGCTAGCCCAAGAGACCCAGTACTTC
CDR3 protein: CASSQLAQETQYF

V gene: TRBV28
J gene: TRBJ2-7
D gene: TRBD1
clone size: .
CDR3 DNA: TGTGCCAGCAGTGTACAGGGGCACTACGAGCAGTACTTC
CDR3 protein: CASSVQGHYEQYF

V gene: TRBV28
J gene: TRBJ1-5
D gene: .
clone size: once
CDR3 DNA: TGTGCCAGCCAGAGGTATAGCAATCAGCCCCAGCATTTT
CDR3 protein: CASQRYSNQPQHF

V gene: TRBV27
J gene: TRBJ2-6
D gene: TRBD1
clone size: .
CDR3 DNA: TGTGCCAGCAGTTCCGGGCGCGGGACAGGGTATCATGGGGCCAACGTCCTGACTTTC
CDR3 protein: CASSSGRGTGYHGANVLTF

V gene: TRBV5-6
J gene: TRBJ2-7
D gene: .
clone size: .
CDR3 DNA: TGTGCCAGCAGCTCCATAAGGACAGTCTTGTCCCCCTACGAGCAGTACTTC
CDR3 protein: CASSSIRTVLSPYEQYF

V gene: TRBV5-8
J gene: TRBJ2-7
D gene: .
clone size: few
CDR3 DNA: TGTGCCAGCAGCTTGACAGACTCCTACGAGCAGTACTTC
CDR3 protein: CASSLTDSYEQYF

V gene: TRBV10-3
J gene: TRBJ2-1
D gene: TRBD2
clone size: .
CDR3 DNA: TGTGCCGCCGGGGGGGGACTAGGGTCCTACAATGAGCAGTTCTTC
CDR3 protein: CAAGGGLGSYNEQFF

V gene: TRBV2
J gene: TRBJ2-3
D gene: TRBD2
clone size: .
CDR3 DNA: TGTGCCAGCAGTCTAGGACTAGCGGGAGAAGATACGCAGTATTTT
CDR3 protein: CASSLGLAGEDTQYF

V gene: TRBV28
J gene: TRBJ1-5
D gene: .
clone size: .
CDR3 DNA: TGTGCCAGCAGCTCCTCGGGAGGATACAATCAGCCCCAGCATTTT
CDR3 protein: CASSSSGGYNQPQHF

V gene: TRBV27
J gene: TRBJ2-7
D gene: TRBD1
clone size: .
CDR3 DNA: TGTGCCAGCAGGGACAGGGGGAGCTCCTACGAGCAGTACTTC
CDR3 protein: CASRDRGSSYEQYF

V gene: TRBV28
J gene: TRBJ1-3
D gene: .
clone size: few
CDR3 DNA: TGTGCCAGCAGTTCAGGGTACGGAAACACCATATATTTT
CDR3 protein: CASSSGYGNTIYF

V gene: TRBV25-1
J gene: TRBJ2-5
D gene: .
clone size: .
CDR3 DNA: TGTGCCAGCAGGGAGCCAGGGGCAGAGACCCAGTACTTC
CDR3 protein: CASREPGAETQYF